Shown below are 8 T cell receptor beta chains from a single sample sequenced in a study of blood T cells in healthy people across ages. Using a J-beta primer mix together with a sample-barcoded 5' primer, a second PCR was run for roughly 7 to 11 cycles. TCRdb re-called the 5' RACE reads through MiXCR, storing one row per CDR3 protein. The sample records about 690,000 distinct CDR3 sequences, less than 45% being singletons. Sequencing used blood. These receptors were taken from a man older than 75 in good health.

V is TRBV4-2 and J is TRBJ2-3; D remains unclear. This CDR3 comprises 16 residues. CDR1 and CDR2 (germline): LGHNA, YNFKEQ. V was pared by 0 bases and J by 2 bases, with 12 bases between. In nucleotides, the CDR3 is TGTGCCAGCAGCCAAGAGTCGCCGAGCGTCACAGATACGCAGTATTTT. Translated, it gives CASSQESPSVTDTQYF.

This clonotype has at least ten counts. This sequence may be a read error, since a much larger clone differs from it by one base. The chain links TRBV12-3 or TRBV12-4 to TRBJ1-5; tentatively, D is TRBD1 (5 bases). V dropped 5 bases and J dropped 1 base, with 12 bases sitting between them. This CDR3 region has 15 residues. CDR3 coding DNA: TGTGCCAGCAGTGCCGCAGGGTTGAGCAATCAGCCCCAGCATTTT. It encodes CASSAAGLSNQPQHF.

This clonotype was seen a handful of times. The chain is built from TRBV5-1 and TRBJ2-5; D uncertain. The germline V gene encodes CDR1 SGHRS and CDR2 YFSETQ. V lost 4 bases and J lost 8, with 15 bases in between. The CDR3 is 13 residues long. CDR3 bases: TGCGCCAGCAGCAAGGATCACACCGCCACCCAGTACTTC. As protein: CASSKDHTATQYF. Together with reference TRBV5-1 and TRBJ2-5, the CDR3 gives the full variable domain: KAGVTQTPRYLIKTRGQQVTLSCSPISGHRSVSWYQQTPGQGLQFLFEYFSETQRNKGNFPGRFSGRQFSNSRSEMNVSTLELGDSALYLCASSKDHTATQYFGPGTRLLVL.

The rearrangement links TRBV10-3 to TRBJ1-2; maybe TRBD1 (6 bases). Germline-derived CDR1 and CDR2 are ENHRY and SYGVKD. The CDR3 consists of 14 residues. V was shortened by 3 bases and J by 7 bases, with 15 bases between the two germline ends. Here the CDR3 reads CAISDPGKGGGYTF. CDR3 coding DNA: TGTGCCATCAGTGACCCGGGTAAAGGGGGTGGCTACACCTTC.

This sequence joins TRBV4-1 and TRBJ2-4; 7 nucleotides align to TRBD1. The CDR3 is 15 amino acids. The germline gives CDR1 MGHRA, CDR2 YSYEKL. V lost 0 bases, J lost 5 bases, and 4 bases stayed unmatched. CDR3 residues: CASSQEDRAENIQYF. Here the CDR3 DNA reads TGCGCCAGCAGCCAAGAAGACAGGGCGGAAAACATTCAGTACTTC.

The chain recombines TRBV3-1 with TRBJ2-7, with 7 bases that match TRBD2. Germline V gene data show CDR1 as LGHDT and CDR2 as YNNKEL (reference sequence). The V and J ends lost 4 bases and 9 bases, in that order; junction bases with no gene match: 6. The CDR3 runs to 12 residues. As DNA, the CDR3 is TGTGCCAGCAGCCTCGGCGGGAGAGTGCAGTACTTC. Protein product: CASSLGGRVQYF.

The DNA for the CDR3 is TGTGCCAGTAGTAACACAGGGAAGAGCAATCAGCCCCAGCATTTT. It encodes CASSNTGKSNQPQHF. This chain joins TRBV19 and TRBJ1-5; D perhaps matches TRBD1 (6 bases). Trimming removed 4 bases from V and 1 base from J, with 11 bases in between. From germline, CDR1 is LNHDA and CDR2 SQIVND (reference sequence). The CDR3 consists of 15 residues.

The V and J genes are TRBV7-2 and TRBJ2-1, with 15 bases identical to TRBD2. CDR1 is SGHTA and CDR2 is FQGNSA in the germline V gene. CDR3 length: 15 residues. V was clipped by 1 base and J by 8 bases; unmatched bases: 0. The CDR3 region has the DNA TGTGCCAGCAGCTTAGGGACTAGCGGGAGGGATGAGCAGTTCTTC. It translates to CASSLGTSGRDEQFF.